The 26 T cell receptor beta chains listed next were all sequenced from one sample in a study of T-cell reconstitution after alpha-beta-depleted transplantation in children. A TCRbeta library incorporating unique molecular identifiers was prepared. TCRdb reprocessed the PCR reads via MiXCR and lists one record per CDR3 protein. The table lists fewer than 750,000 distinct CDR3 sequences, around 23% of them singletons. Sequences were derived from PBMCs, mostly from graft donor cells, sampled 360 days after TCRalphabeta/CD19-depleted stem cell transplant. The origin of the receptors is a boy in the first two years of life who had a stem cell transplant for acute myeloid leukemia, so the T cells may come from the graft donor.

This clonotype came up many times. The CDR3 protein is CSASPDRAAFGLSSTDTQYF. The CDR3 DNA reads as TGCAGTGCTAGCCCCGACAGGGCGGCCTTCGGCCTTTCTAGCACAGATACGCAGTATTTT. The chain joins TRBV20-1 to TRBJ2-3, with TRBD1 identical over 7 bases. Germline CDR1 and CDR2: DFQATT and SNEGSKA (reference sequence). The CDR3 consists of 20 residues. Trimming removed 3 bases from V and 0 bases from J; junction bases left unmatched: 21.

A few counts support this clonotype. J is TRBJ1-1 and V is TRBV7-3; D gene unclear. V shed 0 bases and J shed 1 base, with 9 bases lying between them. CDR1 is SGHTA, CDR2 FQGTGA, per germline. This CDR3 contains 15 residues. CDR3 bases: TGTGCCAGCAGCTTAACTCCATTGAAGAACACTGAAGCTTTCTTT. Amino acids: CASSLTPLKNTEAFF.

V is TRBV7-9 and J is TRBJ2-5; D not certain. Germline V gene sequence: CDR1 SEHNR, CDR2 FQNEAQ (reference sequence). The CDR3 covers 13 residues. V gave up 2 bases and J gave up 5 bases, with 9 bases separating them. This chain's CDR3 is CASSLPVAETQYF. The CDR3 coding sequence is TGTGCCAGCAGCTTACCTGTTGCGGAGACCCAGTACTTC.

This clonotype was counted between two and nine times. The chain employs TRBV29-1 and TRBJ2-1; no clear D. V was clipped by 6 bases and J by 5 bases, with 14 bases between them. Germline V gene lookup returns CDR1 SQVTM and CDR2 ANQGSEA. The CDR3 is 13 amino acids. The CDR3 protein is CSVIHRFDNEQFF. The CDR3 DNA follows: TGCAGCGTCATACACAGATTCGACAATGAGCAGTTCTTC.

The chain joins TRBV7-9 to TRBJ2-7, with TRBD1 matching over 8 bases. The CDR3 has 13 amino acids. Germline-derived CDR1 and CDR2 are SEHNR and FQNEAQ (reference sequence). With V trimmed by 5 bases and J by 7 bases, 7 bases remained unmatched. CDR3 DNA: TGTGCCAGCAGCGCTCCAGGGGGCTTGGAGCAGTACGTC. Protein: CASSAPGGLEQYV.

CDR3 protein: CSARPPGQGRTYNEQFF. The CDR3 DNA sequence: TGCAGTGCTAGACCTCCGGGACAGGGGAGAACCTACAATGAGCAGTTCTTC. This chain connects TRBV20-1 to TRBJ2-1; the match to TRBD1 covers 10 bases. The CDR3 sequence is 17 residues long. The J segment lost 2 bases and the V segment lost 2 bases, leaving 9 bases of the junction unmatched. Germline lookup yields CDR1 DFQATT and CDR2 SNEGSKA (reference sequence).

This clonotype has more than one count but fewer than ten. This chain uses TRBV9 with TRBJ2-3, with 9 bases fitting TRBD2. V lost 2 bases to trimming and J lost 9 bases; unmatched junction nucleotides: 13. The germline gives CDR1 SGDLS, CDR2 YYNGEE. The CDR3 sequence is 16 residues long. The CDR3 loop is CASSVGSGGVEDTQYF. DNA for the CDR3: TGTGCCAGCAGCGTCGGTAGCGGGGGAGTAGAAGACACGCAGTATTTT. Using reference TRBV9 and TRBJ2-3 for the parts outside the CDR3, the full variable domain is DSGVTQTPKHLITATGQRVTLRCSPRSGDLSVYWYQQSLDQGLQFLIQYYNGEERAKGNILERFSAQQFPDLHSELNLSSLELGDSALYFCASSVGSGGVEDTQYFGPGTRLTVL.

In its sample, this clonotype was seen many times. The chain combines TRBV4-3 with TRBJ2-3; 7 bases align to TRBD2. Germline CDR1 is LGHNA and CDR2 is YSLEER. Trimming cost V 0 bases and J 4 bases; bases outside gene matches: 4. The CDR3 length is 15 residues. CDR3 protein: CASSQEGRDADTQYF. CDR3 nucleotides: TGCGCCAGCAGCCAAGAAGGGAGGGACGCAGATACGCAGTATTTT.

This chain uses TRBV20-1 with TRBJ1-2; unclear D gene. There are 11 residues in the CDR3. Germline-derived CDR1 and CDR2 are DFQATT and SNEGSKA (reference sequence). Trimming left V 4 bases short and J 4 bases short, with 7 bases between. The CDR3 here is CSANVVYGYTF. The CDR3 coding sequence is TGCAGTGCTAATGTGGTCTATGGCTACACCTTC.

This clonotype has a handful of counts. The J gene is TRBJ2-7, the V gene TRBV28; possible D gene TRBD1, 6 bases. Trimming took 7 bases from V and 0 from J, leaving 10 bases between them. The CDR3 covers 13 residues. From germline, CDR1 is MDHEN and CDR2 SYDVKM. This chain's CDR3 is CASIGQSSYEQYV. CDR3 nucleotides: TGTGCCAGCATCGGACAGAGCTCCTACGAGCAGTACGTC.

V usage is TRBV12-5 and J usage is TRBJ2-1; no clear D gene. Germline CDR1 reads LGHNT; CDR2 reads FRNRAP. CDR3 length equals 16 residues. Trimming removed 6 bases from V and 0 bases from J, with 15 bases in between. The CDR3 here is CASGAHGGSSYNEQFF. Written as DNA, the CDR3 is TGTGCTAGTGGAGCCCATGGCGGCAGCTCCTACAATGAGCAGTTCTTC.

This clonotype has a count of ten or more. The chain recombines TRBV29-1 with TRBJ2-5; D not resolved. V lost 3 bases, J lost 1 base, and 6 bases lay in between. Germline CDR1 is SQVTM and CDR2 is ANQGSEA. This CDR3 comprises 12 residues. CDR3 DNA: TGCAGCGTTGACAGGACCCAAGAGACCCAGTACTTC. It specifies CSVDRTQETQYF. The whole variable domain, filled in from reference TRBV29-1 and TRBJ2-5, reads SAVISQKPSRDICQRGTSLTIQCQVDSQVTMMFWYRQQPGQSLTLIATANQGSEATYESGFVIDKFPISRPNLTFSTLTVSNMSPEDSSIYLCSVDRTQETQYFGPGTRLLVL.

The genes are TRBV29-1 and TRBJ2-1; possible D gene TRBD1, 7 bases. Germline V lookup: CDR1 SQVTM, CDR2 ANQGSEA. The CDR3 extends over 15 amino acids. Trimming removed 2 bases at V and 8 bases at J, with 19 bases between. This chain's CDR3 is CSVEKWQGGGDEQFF. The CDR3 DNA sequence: TGCAGCGTTGAAAAGTGGCAGGGGGGAGGCGATGAGCAGTTCTTC.

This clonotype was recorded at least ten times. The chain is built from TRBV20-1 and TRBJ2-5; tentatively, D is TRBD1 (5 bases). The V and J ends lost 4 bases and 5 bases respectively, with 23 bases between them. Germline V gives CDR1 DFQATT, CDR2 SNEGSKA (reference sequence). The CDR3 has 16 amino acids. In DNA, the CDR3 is TGCAGTGCTACCACCTTTGCACTGGGGCATAGGGAGACCCAGTACTTC. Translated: CSATTFALGHRETQYF.

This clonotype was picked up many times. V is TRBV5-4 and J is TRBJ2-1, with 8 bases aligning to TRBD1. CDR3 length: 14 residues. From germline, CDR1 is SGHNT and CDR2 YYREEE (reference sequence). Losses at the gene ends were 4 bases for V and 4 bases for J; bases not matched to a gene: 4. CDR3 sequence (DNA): TGTGCCAGCAGCCCCGACAGGGGATACAATGAGCAGTTCTTC. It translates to CASSPDRGYNEQFF.

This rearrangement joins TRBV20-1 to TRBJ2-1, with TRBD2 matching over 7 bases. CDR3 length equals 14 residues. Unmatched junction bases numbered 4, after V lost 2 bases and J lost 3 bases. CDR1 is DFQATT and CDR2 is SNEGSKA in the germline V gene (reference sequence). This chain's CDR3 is CSARRLADYNEQFF. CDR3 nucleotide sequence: TGCAGTGCTAGAAGGCTAGCGGACTACAATGAGCAGTTCTTC.

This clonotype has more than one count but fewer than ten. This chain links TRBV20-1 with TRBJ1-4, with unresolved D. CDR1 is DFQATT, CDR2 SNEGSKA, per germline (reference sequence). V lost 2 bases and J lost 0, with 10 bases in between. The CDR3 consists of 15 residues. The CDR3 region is CSARLGASTNEKLFF. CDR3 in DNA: TGCAGTGCTAGACTGGGAGCGTCAACTAATGAAAAACTGTTTTTT.

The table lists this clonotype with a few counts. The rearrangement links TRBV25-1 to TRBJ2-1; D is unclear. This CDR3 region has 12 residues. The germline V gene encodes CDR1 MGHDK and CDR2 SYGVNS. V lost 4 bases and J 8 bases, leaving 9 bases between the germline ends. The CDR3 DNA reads TGTGCCAGCAGTGTTATCTTGGATGAGCAGTTCTTC. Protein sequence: CASSVILDEQFF.

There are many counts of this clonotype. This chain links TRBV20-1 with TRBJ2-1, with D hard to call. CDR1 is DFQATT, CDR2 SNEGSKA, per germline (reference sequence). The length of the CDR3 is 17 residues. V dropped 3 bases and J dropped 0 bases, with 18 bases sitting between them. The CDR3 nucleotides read TGCAGTGCTAGGAATCCCGAACGGACGAGCTCCTACAATGAGCAGTTCTTC. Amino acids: CSARNPERTSSYNEQFF.

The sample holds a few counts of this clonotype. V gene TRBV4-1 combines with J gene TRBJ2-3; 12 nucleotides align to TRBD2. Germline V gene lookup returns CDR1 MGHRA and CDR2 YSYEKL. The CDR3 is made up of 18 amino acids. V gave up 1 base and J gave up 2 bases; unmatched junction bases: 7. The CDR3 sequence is CASSQGAGLAGNTDTQYF. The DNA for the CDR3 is TGCGCCAGCAGCCAAGGGGCAGGACTAGCGGGAAACACAGATACGCAGTATTTT.

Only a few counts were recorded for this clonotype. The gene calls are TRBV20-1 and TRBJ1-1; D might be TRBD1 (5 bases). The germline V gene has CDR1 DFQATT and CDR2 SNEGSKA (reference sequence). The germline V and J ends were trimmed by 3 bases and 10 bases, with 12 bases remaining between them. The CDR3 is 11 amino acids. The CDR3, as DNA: TGCAGTGCTAGCAGAGGGGCGGGAGCTTTCTTT. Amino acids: CSASRGAGAFF.

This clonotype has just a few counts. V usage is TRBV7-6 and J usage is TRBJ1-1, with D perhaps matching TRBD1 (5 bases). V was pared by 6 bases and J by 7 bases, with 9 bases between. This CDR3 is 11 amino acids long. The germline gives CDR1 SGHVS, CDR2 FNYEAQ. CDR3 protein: CASSGGVEAFF. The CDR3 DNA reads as TGTGCCAGCAGTGGGGGTGTTGAAGCTTTCTTT. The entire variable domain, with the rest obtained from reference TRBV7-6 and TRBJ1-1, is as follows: GAGVSQSPRYKVTKRGQDVALRCDPISGHVSLYWYRQALGQGPEFLTYFNYEAQQDKSGLPNDRFSAERPEGSISTLTIQRTEQRDSAMYRCASSGGVEAFFGQGTRLTVV.

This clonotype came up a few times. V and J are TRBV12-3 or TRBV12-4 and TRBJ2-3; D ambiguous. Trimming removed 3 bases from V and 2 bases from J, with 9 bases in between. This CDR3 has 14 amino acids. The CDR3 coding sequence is TGTGCCAGCAGTTTTGGGTCGCTCACAGATACGCAGTATTTT. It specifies CASSFGSLTDTQYF.

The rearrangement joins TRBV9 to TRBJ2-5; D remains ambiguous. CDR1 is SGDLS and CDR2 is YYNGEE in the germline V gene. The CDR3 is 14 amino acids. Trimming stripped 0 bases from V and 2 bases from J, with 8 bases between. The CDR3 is CASSVEGGQETQYF. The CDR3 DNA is TGTGCCAGCAGCGTAGAAGGTGGGCAAGAGACCCAGTACTTC.

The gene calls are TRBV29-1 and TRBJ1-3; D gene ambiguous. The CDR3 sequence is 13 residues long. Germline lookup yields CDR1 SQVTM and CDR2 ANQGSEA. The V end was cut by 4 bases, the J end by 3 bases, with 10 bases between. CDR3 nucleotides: TGCAGCGTTGGGGTCATAGATGGAAACACCATATATTTT. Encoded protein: CSVGVIDGNTIYF.

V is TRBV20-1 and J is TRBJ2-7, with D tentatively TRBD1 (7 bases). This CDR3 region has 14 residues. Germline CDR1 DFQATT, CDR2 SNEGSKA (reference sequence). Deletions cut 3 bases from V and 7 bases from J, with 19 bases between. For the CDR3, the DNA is TGCAGTGCTAGGGGGTTAACAGGGGCGGGAGAGCAGTACGTC. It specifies CSARGLTGAGEQYV.